The 11 T cell receptor beta chains reported below all come from one sample, sequenced in a study of blood T cell repertoires in COVID-19. TCRdb's copy holds only in-frame clones and misses some; the assay was immunoSEQ multiplex PCR. The table records 200,000 to 250,000 clones, about 87% of them present only once. What was sequenced was peripheral blood. The receptors were gathered from a woman aged 70-85 years with active or convalescent COVID-19.

The chain combines TRBV10-1 with TRBJ1-1; TRBD1 matches at 8 bases. The J segment lost 5 bases and the V segment lost 4 bases, leaving 6 bases of the junction unmatched. The CDR3 has 14 amino acids. Per the germline V gene, CDR1 is WNHNN and CDR2 is SYGVQD (reference sequence). The DNA of the CDR3 is TGCGCCAGCAGTGTTCAGGGGGCAGGTACTGAAGCTTTCTTT. Translating gives CASSVQGAGTEAFF.

The rearrangement links TRBV10-3 to TRBJ2-5, with D possibly being TRBD2 (5 bases). V was clipped by 0 bases and J by 4 bases, with 12 bases between them. Germline lookup yields CDR1 ENHRY and CDR2 SYGVKD. The CDR3 sequence is 15 residues long. CDR3 nucleotides: TGTGCCATCAGTGAGTCCGGTGGCAGCGGAGAGACCCAGTACTTC. Its protein product is CAISESGGSGETQYF.

The table lists this clone with a few counts. The chain uses TRBV7-3 and TRBJ1-1; D uncertain. The germline gives CDR1 SGHTA, CDR2 FQGTGA. The CDR3 length is 13 residues. Trimming shortened V by 5 bases and J by 7 bases, and 14 bases separated the two germline ends. The CDR3 region has the DNA TGTGCCAGCAGCCAACCTCCGCAGATTGAAGCTTTCTTT. It translates to CASSQPPQIEAFF.

This clone was picked up a small number of times. The V and J genes are TRBV4-1 and TRBJ1-2; maybe TRBD1 (5 bases). Per germline, CDR1 MGHRA and CDR2 YSYEKL. The CDR3 length is 17 residues. Deletions cut 2 bases from V and 6 bases from J, with 22 bases between. As DNA, the CDR3 is TGCGCCAGCAGCCAACAAGGGCAGGGAGGATCTGAGGATGGCTACACCTTC. Its protein is CASSQQGQGGSEDGYTF.

The chain has TRBV7-8 and TRBJ1-5; D is possibly TRBD1 (6 bases). The germline gives CDR1 SGHVS, CDR2 FQNEAQ. V lost 2 bases and J 3 bases, leaving 8 bases between the germline ends. The CDR3 loop spans 14 amino acids. DNA of the CDR3: TGTGCCAGCAGCTTACCAGGGGACAATCAGCCCCAGCATTTT. Translation: CASSLPGDNQPQHF.

The J gene is TRBJ1-4, the V gene TRBV7-9; 7 bases fit TRBD1. Germline CDR1 reads SEHNR; CDR2 reads FQNEAQ (reference sequence). The CDR3 has 15 residues. The ends lost 7 bases at V and 7 bases at J; junction bases unmatched: 12. CDR3 nucleotides: TGTGCCAGCACCCTACGGGTACAGGGGCCTGAAAAACTGTTTTTT. Protein product: CASTLRVQGPEKLFF.

V and J are TRBV7-8 and TRBJ1-3; tentatively, D is TRBD1 (5 bases). Trimming pared 3 bases from V and 4 bases from J, leaving 16 bases between. Germline lookup yields CDR1 SGHVS and CDR2 FQNEAQ. The CDR3 spans 16 residues. For the CDR3, the DNA is TGTGCCAGCAGCTTGGGGGTAGGAGGGGCGGGAAACACCATATATTTT. Amino acids: CASSLGVGGAGNTIYF.

The chain carries TRBV7-2 and TRBJ2-7, with a weak D call TRBD2 (5 bases). CDR1 is SGHTA, CDR2 FQGNSA, per germline. V was pared by 1 base and J by 2 bases, with 9 bases between. This CDR3 has 14 amino acids. CDR3 DNA sequence: TGTGCCAGCAGCTTAGGGCAGAGGGCCTACGAGCAGTACTTC. Translation gives CASSLGQRAYEQYF.

Only one count was recorded for this clone. V and J are TRBV6-6 and TRBJ2-3, with 8 bases aligning to TRBD2. From germline, CDR1 is MNHNY and CDR2 SVGAGI (reference sequence). With V trimmed by 2 bases and J by 8 bases, 9 bases remained unmatched. The length of the CDR3 is 15 residues. Here the CDR3 DNA reads TGTGCCAGCAGTTACGCGGGGGGCCTCTCGGGTACGCAGTATTTT. This codes for CASSYAGGLSGTQYF.

This chain links TRBV24-1 with TRBJ1-1; no reliable D call. V was pared by 3 bases and J by 8 bases, with 15 bases between. The CDR3 loop spans 14 amino acids. Germline assignment: CDR1 KGHDR and CDR2 SFDVKD. The CDR3 DNA is TGTGCCACCAGTGATCCCAGAGCGGCGGGCGAAGCTTTCTTT. It yields the protein CATSDPRAAGEAFF.

In this sample, this clone turned up once. This chain uses TRBV2 with TRBJ2-3, with 7 nucleotides matching TRBD2. The germline gives CDR1 SNHLY, CDR2 FYNNEI. V shed 8 bases, J shed 4 bases, and the junction held 3 bases outside the gene matches. There are 12 residues in the CDR3. The CDR3 coding sequence is TGTGCCAGCCGGGGGGAGGCAGATACGCAGTATTTT. It yields the protein CASRGEADTQYF.